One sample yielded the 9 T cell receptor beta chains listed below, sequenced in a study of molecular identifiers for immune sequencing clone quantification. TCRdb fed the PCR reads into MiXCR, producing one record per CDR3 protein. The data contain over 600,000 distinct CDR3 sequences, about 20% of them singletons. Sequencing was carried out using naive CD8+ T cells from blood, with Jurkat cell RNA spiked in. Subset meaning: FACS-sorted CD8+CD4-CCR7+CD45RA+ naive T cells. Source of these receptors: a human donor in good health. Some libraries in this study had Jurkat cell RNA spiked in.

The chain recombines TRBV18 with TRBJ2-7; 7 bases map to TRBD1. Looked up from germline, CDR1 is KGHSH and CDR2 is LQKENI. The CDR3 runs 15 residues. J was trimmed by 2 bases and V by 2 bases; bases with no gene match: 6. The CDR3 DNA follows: TGTGCCAGCTCACCAGCTCGGGACAGAACCTACGAGCAGTACTTC. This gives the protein CASSPARDRTYEQYF.

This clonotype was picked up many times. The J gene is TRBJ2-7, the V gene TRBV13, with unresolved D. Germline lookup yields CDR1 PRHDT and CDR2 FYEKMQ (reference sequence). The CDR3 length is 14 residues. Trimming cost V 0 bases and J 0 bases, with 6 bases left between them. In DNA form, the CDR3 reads TGTGCCAGCAGCTTAGGAGTTACCTCCTACGAGCAGTACTTC. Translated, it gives CASSLGVTSYEQYF.

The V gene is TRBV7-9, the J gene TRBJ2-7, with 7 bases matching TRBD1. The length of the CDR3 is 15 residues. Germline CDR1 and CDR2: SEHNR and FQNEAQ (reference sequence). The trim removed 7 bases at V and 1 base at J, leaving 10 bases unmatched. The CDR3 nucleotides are TGTGCCAGCACCCCGGACAGGATTTATTCCTACGAGCAGTACTTC. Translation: CASTPDRIYSYEQYF.

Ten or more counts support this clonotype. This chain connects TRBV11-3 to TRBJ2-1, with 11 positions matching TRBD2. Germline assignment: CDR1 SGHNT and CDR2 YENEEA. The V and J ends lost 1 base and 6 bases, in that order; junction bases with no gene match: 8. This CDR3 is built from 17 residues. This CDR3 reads CASSLGPSGGTPNEQFF. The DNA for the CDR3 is TGTGCCAGCAGCTTAGGCCCTAGCGGGGGGACGCCCAATGAGCAGTTCTTC.

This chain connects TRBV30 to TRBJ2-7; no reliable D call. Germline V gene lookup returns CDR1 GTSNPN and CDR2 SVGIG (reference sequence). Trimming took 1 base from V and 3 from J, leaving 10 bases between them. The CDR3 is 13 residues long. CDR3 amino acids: CAWSGNTDYEQYF. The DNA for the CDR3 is TGTGCCTGGAGTGGGAACACTGACTACGAGCAGTACTTC.

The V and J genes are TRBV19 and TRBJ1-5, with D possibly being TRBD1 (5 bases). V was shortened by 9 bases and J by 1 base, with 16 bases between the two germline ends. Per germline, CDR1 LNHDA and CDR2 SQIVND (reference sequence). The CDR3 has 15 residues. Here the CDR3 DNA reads TGTGCCAGCGTCCCCGGGACGAGGAGCAATCAGCCCCAGCATTTT. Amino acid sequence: CASVPGTRSNQPQHF.

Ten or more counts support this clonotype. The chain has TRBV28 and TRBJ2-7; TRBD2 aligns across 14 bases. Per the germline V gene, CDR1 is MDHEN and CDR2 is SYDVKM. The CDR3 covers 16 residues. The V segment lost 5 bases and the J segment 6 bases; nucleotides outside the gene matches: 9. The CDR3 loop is CASSEGLAGVLVEQYF. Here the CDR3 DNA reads TGTGCCAGCAGTGAGGGACTAGCGGGAGTTCTCGTCGAGCAGTACTTC.

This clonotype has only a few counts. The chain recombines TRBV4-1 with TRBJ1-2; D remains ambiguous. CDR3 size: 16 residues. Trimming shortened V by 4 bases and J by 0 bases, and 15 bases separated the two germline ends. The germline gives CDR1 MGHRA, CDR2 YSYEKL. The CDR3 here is CASSPLPGSSNYGYTF. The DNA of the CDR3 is TGCGCCAGCAGCCCCCTACCCGGGTCGTCTAACTATGGCTACACCTTC.

The CDR3 region is CASSLLSRTNTEAFF. Written as DNA, the CDR3 is TGTGCCAGCAGCTTATTGAGTCGGACGAACACTGAAGCTTTCTTT. V and J are TRBV11-2 and TRBJ1-1; D not resolved. The length of the CDR3 is 15 residues. V was pared by 2 bases and J by 1 base, with 11 bases between. From germline, CDR1 is SGHAT and CDR2 FQNNGV.